Presented here are 31 T cell receptor beta chains from one specimen sequenced in a study of Ad26.COV2.S vaccination and SARS-CoV-2 variants (dated by TCRdb to about 2021). Library preparation employed the immunoSEQ multiplex PCR assay. The table comes from immuneACCESS by way of TCRdb, which keeps in-frame sequences with V and J called. Part of the clones is missing from these tables; in studies checked, under half for an unresolved V gene and the rest for unknown reasons. The sample includes about 470,000 clones, with roughly 91% observed a single time. Around 4.5% of the sample is taken by the ten largest. The treatment or condition label, read with the paper, signifies: roughly 19 received Ad26.COV2.S at low or high dose, single or two shots; several received placebo; per-sample allocation not given. Repertoires of vaccine and placebo recipients were sequenced from samples taken on day 63 after the first injection.

The sequenced sample was peripheral blood, obtained in a trial of Ad26.COV2.S vaccine versus placebo. The receptors here all came from a person aged 18-60 years who received the Ad26.COV2.S COVID-19 vaccine or a placebo.

The chain employs TRBV2 and TRBJ1-4, with 8 bases fitting TRBD1. Trimming cost V 4 bases and J 5 bases; bases outside gene matches: 6. Germline CDR1 SNHLY, CDR2 FYNNEI. This CDR3 contains 15 residues. The CDR3 region has the DNA TGTGCCAGCAGTGTTTACAGGGGGGGGAATGAAAAACTGTTTTTT. Translating gives CASSVYRGGNEKLFF.

The CDR3 loop reads CASSYQPSGSETQYF. In nucleotides, the CDR3 is TGTGCCAGCAGTTATCAGCCTAGCGGGAGTGAGACCCAGTACTTC. V and J are TRBV7-3 and TRBJ2-5, with 10 bases aligning to TRBD2. Unmatched junction bases numbered 9, after V lost 6 bases and J lost 5 bases. Germline assignment: CDR1 SGHTA and CDR2 FQGTGA. The length of the CDR3 is 15 residues.

The chain employs TRBV30 and TRBJ2-3; D perhaps matches TRBD1 (5 bases). Germline lookup yields CDR1 GTSNPN and CDR2 SVGIG (reference sequence). The CDR3 runs to 13 residues. Deletions cut 3 bases from V and 4 bases from J, with 11 bases between. The CDR3 loop reads CAWSPSTADTQYF. The CDR3 DNA sequence: TGTGCCTGGAGCCCATCGACAGCAGATACGCAGTATTTT.

This chain uses TRBV12-3 or TRBV12-4 with TRBJ1-3, with unresolved D. CDR3 size: 13 residues. V dropped 7 bases and J dropped 0 bases, with 7 bases sitting between them. Written as DNA, the CDR3 is TGTGCCAGCAAACGGAGCTCTGGAAACACCATATATTTT. Its translation: CASKRSSGNTIYF.

The chain has TRBV2 and TRBJ2-1; 9 bases agree with TRBD1. V lost 6 bases and J lost 3; bases outside the gene matches: 6. Germline-derived CDR1 and CDR2 are SNHLY and FYNNEI. This CDR3 has 15 amino acids. The CDR3 here is CASRAGTGFYNEQFF. In nucleotides, the CDR3 is TGTGCCAGCAGGGCCGGGACAGGGTTCTACAATGAGCAGTTCTTC.

This rearrangement joins TRBV11-3 to TRBJ2-7; D gene unclear. The germline V gene encodes CDR1 SGHNT and CDR2 YENEEA. The germline V and J ends were trimmed by 4 bases and 2 bases, with 18 bases remaining between them. The CDR3 extends over 16 amino acids. DNA of the CDR3: TGTGCCAGCAGCTATGGACGACACCTTTCTACCTACGAGCAGTACTTC. Protein: CASSYGRHLSTYEQYF.

V gene TRBV11-2 combines with J gene TRBJ2-1, with 8 bases aligning to TRBD2. Germline lookup yields CDR1 SGHAT and CDR2 FQNNGV. Trimming cost V 0 bases and J 9 bases; bases outside gene matches: 4. This CDR3 is built from 14 residues. The CDR3 nucleotides are TGTGCCAGCAGCTTAGAGGCTAGCGGGTTTGAGCAGTTCTTC. It specifies CASSLEASGFEQFF.

This clone was seen a few times. This chain connects TRBV27 to TRBJ2-1; D gene uncertain. This CDR3 contains 12 residues. V was clipped by 5 bases and J by 9 bases, with 11 bases between them. Germline lookup yields CDR1 MNHEY and CDR2 SMNVEV (reference sequence). CDR3 sequence (DNA): TGTGCCAGCAGTCCGAGCGTGGGTGAGCAGTTCTTC. Residues: CASSPSVGEQFF.

The chain recombines TRBV5-1 with TRBJ2-3; maybe TRBD2 (6 bases). Germline-derived CDR1 and CDR2 are SGHRS and YFSETQ. The V gene lost 4 bases and the J gene lost 4 bases, with 16 bases spanning the gap. The CDR3 has 15 amino acids. This CDR3 is CASSPSNGGADTQYF. CDR3 nucleotide sequence: TGCGCCAGCAGCCCCTCGAATGGAGGGGCAGATACGCAGTATTTT.

This clone was recorded once. This chain joins TRBV2 and TRBJ2-7, with D possibly matching TRBD2 (7 bases). Germline-derived CDR1 and CDR2 are SNHLY and FYNNEI. This CDR3 spans 15 amino acids. The V end lost 6 bases, the J end lost 3 bases, and 18 bases lay between the germline ends. In DNA form, the CDR3 reads TGTGCCAGCAGAGGAAGCTTGGGGGGGCTCTACGAGCAGTACTTC. Amino acid sequence: CASRGSLGGLYEQYF.

The CDR3 spells CASSLGGQKNIQYF. The CDR3 DNA reads as TGTGCCAGCAGCTTAGGGGGACAGAAAAACATTCAGTACTTC. The V gene is TRBV5-4, the J gene TRBJ2-4; 7 nucleotides agree with TRBD1. V lost 2 bases and J lost 4; bases outside the gene matches: 3. The CDR3 sequence is 14 residues long. The germline V gene encodes CDR1 SGHNT and CDR2 YYREEE (reference sequence).

The rearrangement joins TRBV4-2 to TRBJ1-3; D unclear. Trimming removed 2 bases from V and 0 bases from J, with 14 bases in between. Germline values: CDR1 LGHNA, CDR2 YNFKEQ. The CDR3 consists of 17 residues. The CDR3 sequence is CASSQIFDTVSGNTIYF. The CDR3 bases are TGTGCCAGCAGCCAAATTTTCGACACGGTCTCTGGAAACACCATATATTTT.

V usage is TRBV5-4 and J usage is TRBJ1-2; TRBD1 might be the D (5 bases). Germline assignment: CDR1 SGHNT and CDR2 YYREEE (reference sequence). V was cut by 4 bases and J by 0 bases, with 13 bases left in between. This CDR3 spans 15 amino acids. The CDR3 DNA reads as TGTGCCAGCAGCCGAGCCTGGGGGGCTAACTATGGCTACACCTTC. This translates into CASSRAWGANYGYTF.

This rearrangement joins TRBV14 to TRBJ1-6; D ambiguous. The CDR3 length is 18 residues. The germline CDR1 and CDR2 sequences are SGHDN and FVKESK. V was trimmed by 2 bases and J by 0 bases, leaving 14 bases between them. The CDR3 is CASSQSLRESSYNSPLHF. For the CDR3, the DNA is TGTGCCAGCAGCCAATCACTACGGGAAAGCTCCTATAATTCACCCCTCCACTTT.

The chain has TRBV28 and TRBJ1-4, with D possibly being TRBD1 (5 bases). Germline-derived CDR1 and CDR2 are MDHEN and SYDVKM. This CDR3 is 13 amino acids long. V lost 1 base and J lost 13, with 13 bases in between. DNA for the CDR3: TGTGCCAGCAGTTTATATCGGGCAGGGAGACTGTTTTTT. It codes for CASSLYRAGRLFF.

This clone has a single count. V and J are TRBV19 and TRBJ1-5, with D possibly being TRBD1 (5 bases). Germline V gene data show CDR1 as LNHDA and CDR2 as SQIVND (reference sequence). V was pared by 7 bases and J by 3 bases, with 16 bases between. The CDR3 is 15 residues long. The CDR3 sequence is CASTPSQGLNQPQHF. In DNA, the CDR3 is TGTGCCAGTACCCCCTCCCAGGGCCTCAATCAGCCCCAGCATTTT.

The chain is built from TRBV3-1 (or the pseudogene TRBV3-2) and TRBJ2-7, with 9 bases aligning to TRBD1. CDR3 length: 15 residues. Germline trimming cut 4 bases from V and 1 base from J; bases unmatched to any gene: 5. Per the germline V gene, CDR1 is LGHDT and CDR2 is YNNKEL (reference sequence). This CDR3 is CASSLPGQGSYEQYF. Written as DNA, the CDR3 is TGTGCCAGCAGCCTTCCGGGACAGGGATCCTACGAGCAGTACTTC.

J is TRBJ1-2 and V is TRBV30, with D uncertain. V lost 7 bases, J lost 8 bases, and 14 bases lay in between. Germline CDR1 is GTSNPN and CDR2 is SVGIG (reference sequence). This CDR3 spans 11 amino acids. In DNA form, the CDR3 reads TGTGCCTATATGGGAAGCGCAGGCTACACCTTC. Its translation is CAYMGSAGYTF.

As to this clone: One end of the junction varies from germline; a read error may be responsible. The V gene is TRBV4-3, the J gene TRBJ1-2; D call uncertain. The CDR3 loop spans 14 amino acids. CDR1 is LGHNA and CDR2 is YSLEER in the germline V gene. CDR3 nucleotides: TGCGCCAGCAGCCCCGGTGTACCTAACTATGACTACACCTTC. This codes for CASSPGVPNYDYTF.

The V and J genes are TRBV5-8 and TRBJ2-7; D could derive from TRBD1 or TRBD2 (5 bases each). V lost 4 bases and J lost 6, with 11 bases in between. This CDR3 is 12 amino acids long. Germline CDR1 is SGHTS and CDR2 is YDEGEE. DNA of the CDR3: TGTGCCAGCAGCCGGTGGGGGATCGAGCAGTACTTC. Translating it yields CASSRWGIEQYF.

The rearrangement links TRBV9 to TRBJ2-4; possible D gene TRBD2, 6 bases. Trimming removed 4 bases at V and 6 bases at J, with 35 bases between. Germline V gene sequence: CDR1 SGDLS, CDR2 YYNGEE. This CDR3 has 21 amino acids. CDR3 bases: TGTGCCAGCAGCCCCGGGGTTGTTCCCTCCGGGGAGCGGCTCGGGGGAAACATTCAGTACTTC. Protein: CASSPGVVPSGERLGGNIQYF.

This clone has only a few counts. The genes are TRBV28 and TRBJ1-4; D remains ambiguous. The ends were cut back, 6 bases at V and 8 bases at J, with 16 bases in the middle. The V gene's germline CDR1 is MDHEN and CDR2 SYDVKM. CDR3 length: 14 amino acids. The CDR3 loop is CASSPSQGGEKLFF. The CDR3 bases are TGTGCCAGCAGCCCGTCCCAAGGCGGCGAAAAACTGTTTTTT.

V and J are TRBV28 and TRBJ2-7; D may match TRBD1 or TRBD2 (5 bases each). CDR3 length equals 13 residues. V lost 4 bases and J 4 bases, leaving 11 bases between the germline ends. Germline V CDR1 and CDR2: MDHEN, SYDVKM. The CDR3 nucleotides read TGTGCCAGCAGTTCGGTGGGGGATTACGAGCAGTACTTC. Its translation is CASSSVGDYEQYF.

The chain has TRBV29-1 and TRBJ2-1, with D maybe TRBD2 (6 bases). V gave up 4 bases and J gave up 2 bases, with 18 bases separating them. CDR3 length: 16 amino acids. CDR1 is SQVTM and CDR2 is ANQGSEA in the germline V gene. The CDR3 spells CSVGVPGTPTYNEQFF. The CDR3 DNA reads as TGCAGCGTTGGAGTCCCCGGGACTCCGACCTACAATGAGCAGTTCTTC.

This rearrangement joins TRBV14 to TRBJ2-2; D gene ambiguous. Per germline, CDR1 SGHDN and CDR2 FVKESK. The V and J ends lost 3 bases and 7 bases respectively, with 6 bases between them. This CDR3 region has 12 residues. Here the CDR3 DNA reads TGTGCCAGCAGCCAGGGCGTCGGGGAGCTGTTTTTT. It is translated as CASSQGVGELFF.

The chain has TRBV29-1 and TRBJ1-1; D uncertain. V gave up 6 bases and J gave up 1 base, with 12 bases separating them. CDR1 is SQVTM and CDR2 is ANQGSEA in the germline V gene. This CDR3 is 13 amino acids long. The CDR3 region is CSVPPGENTEAFF. The CDR3 DNA sequence: TGCAGCGTACCCCCCGGGGAGAACACTGAAGCTTTCTTT.

This chain joins TRBV15 and TRBJ1-4, with a weak D call TRBD1 (6 bases). Germline V gene data show CDR1 as LNHNV and CDR2 as YYDKDF (reference sequence). This CDR3 is 15 amino acids long. Trimming left V 2 bases short and J 0 bases short, with 7 bases between. CDR3 nucleotides: TGTGCCACCAGCAGATCAGGGGCAACTAATGAAAAACTGTTTTTT. Protein: CATSRSGATNEKLFF.

The chain has TRBV7-9 and TRBJ2-3; D remains unclear. The CDR3 consists of 13 residues. Trimming shortened V by 11 bases and J by 2 bases, and 14 bases separated the two germline ends. Germline V lookup: CDR1 SEHNR, CDR2 FQNEAQ (reference sequence). The CDR3 reads CALRTFPTDTQYF. For the CDR3, the DNA is TGTGCCCTGCGGACCTTCCCCACAGATACGCAGTATTTT.

The V call is TRBV5-8, the J call TRBJ1-5; D is uncertain. CDR3 size: 15 residues. Germline lookup yields CDR1 SGHTS and CDR2 YDEGEE. V was trimmed by 4 bases and J by 5 bases, leaving 16 bases between them. The CDR3 sequence: CASSPDGEEYQPQHF. CDR3 bases: TGTGCCAGCAGCCCCGACGGGGAGGAGTATCAGCCCCAGCATTTT.

To note about this clone: Other DNA sequences within the sample encode an identical CDR3. The genes are TRBV18 and TRBJ1-5; D call uncertain. The CDR3 has 13 residues. Trimming pared 3 bases from V and 4 bases from J, leaving 7 bases between. Germline V gene sequence: CDR1 KGHSH, CDR2 LQKENI. CDR3 in amino acids: CASSPADNQPQHF. DNA of the CDR3: TGTGCCAGCTCACCTGCGGATAATCAGCCCCAGCATTTT. The full variable domain, in which reference TRBV18 and TRBJ1-5 provide the parts outside the CDR3, is NAGVMQNPRHLVRRRGQEARLRCSPMKGHSHVYWYRQLPEEGLKFMVYLQKENIIDESGMPKERFSAEFPKEGPSILRIQQVVRGDSAAYFCASSPADNQPQHFGDGTRLSIL.

The V call is TRBV5-1, the J call TRBJ2-2; 15 nucleotides line up with TRBD2. CDR1 is SGHRS, CDR2 YFSETQ, per germline. The trim removed 6 bases at V and 4 bases at J, leaving 10 bases unmatched. The CDR3 spans 18 residues. For the CDR3, the DNA is TGCGCCAGCAACAAACGGACTAGCGGGAGGGTACGCACCGGGGAGCTGTTTTTT. This translates into CASNKRTSGRVRTGELFF.